Listed below are T cell receptor beta chains from one sample, sequenced in a study of regulatory T cells in long-lasting Graves disease. TCRdb analysed the multiplex PCR reads with MiXCR anew, one entry per CDR3 protein. This table holds about 440,000 distinct CDR3 sequences, around 14% found once. These same data were also listed under a study on T cells in Graves' hyperthyroidism and ophthalmopathy.

Specimen: peripheral blood mononuclear cells (PBMCs), collected at new diagnosis, from a patient treated with antithyroid drugs. The receptors originated from a woman aged 30 to 39 with Graves disease. CDR3s include the opening cysteine and the closing phenylalanine or tryptophan. Fields, in order: clone size, V gene, D gene, J gene, CDR3 DNA, CDR3 protein. D genes are given only for firm matches. A clone size is listed for some rows: how often the clone was seen (once, few, many), or a class if it is expanded.

>few|TRBV6-1|.|TRBJ2-4
TGTGCCGGCAGTGACAAGTACTTC
CAGSDKYF
>.|TRBV7-7|.|TRBJ1-5
TGTGCTAGCAGCTTAGACCCCATTCAGCCCCAGCATTTT
CASSLDPIQPQHF
>many|TRBV27|TRBD1|TRBJ1-1
TGTGCCAGCAGTCCGATTGGACAGGGGGCTGAAGCTTTCTTT
CASSPIGQGAEAFF
>many|TRBV2|TRBD1|TRBJ2-3
TGTGCCAGCAGAGGGGACAGGCCATCAGATACGCAGTATTTT
CASRGDRPSDTQYF
>.|TRBV18|.|TRBJ2-2
TGTGCCAGCTCACCACCAAACCTCGGGAACACCGGGGAGCTGTTTTTT
CASSPPNLGNTGELFF
>few|TRBV4-1|TRBD1|TRBJ1-1
TGCGCCAGCAGACCTACAGGGGGGCAGGACACTGAAGCTTTCTTT
CASRPTGGQDTEAFF
>.|TRBV6-2/TRBV6-3|.|TRBJ2-5
TGTGCCAGCAGAAAGGGAGCTAGCGCTTTGGAGGCCCAGTACTTC
CASRKGASALEAQYF
>once|TRBV20-1|TRBD1|TRBJ1-2
TGCAGTGCCGCCGGACAGGGCTCAGGCTACACCTTC
CSAAGQGSGYTF
>many|TRBV6-4|.|TRBJ2-1
TGTGCCAGCAGTAAGGGGGAGAGTCACAATGAGCAGTTCTTC
CASSKGESHNEQFF
>.|TRBV5-8|.|TRBJ1-5
TGTGCCAGCAGCTTGGACGCCCAGGAAAGCCGGAGGAATCAGCCCCAGCATTTT
CASSLDAQESRRNQPQHF
>.|TRBV5-6|.|TRBJ2-7
TGTGCCAGCAGCTTGGAACAGGGCAGGCTAGGGGTGTACGAGCAGTACTTC
CASSLEQGRLGVYEQYF
>few|TRBV5-1|TRBD1|TRBJ2-7
TGCGCCAGCAGCCGTACAGGGGGCGCGGCCCTCTACGAGCAGTACTTC
CASSRTGGAALYEQYF
>many|TRBV5-1|TRBD2|TRBJ2-7
TGCGCCAGCAGCTTGGGCTTGACTAGCGGCTCCTACGAGCAGTACTTC
CASSLGLTSGSYEQYF
>.|TRBV19|TRBD1|TRBJ1-2
TGTGCCAGTAGTCTTCGGACAGGGAATACTAACTATGGCTACACCTTC
CASSLRTGNTNYGYTF
>few|TRBV15|.|TRBJ2-1
TGTGCCACCAGCAGTAGCGCCGTCAATGAGCAGTTCTTC
CATSSSAVNEQFF
>many|TRBV10-3|TRBD1|TRBJ1-2
TGTGCCATCAGCCCAGGGGGGCAGGGAGGCTACACCTTC
CAISPGGQGGYTF
>many|TRBV5-1|.|TRBJ1-2
TGCGCCAGCAGCTTGCGGACAGTGGAAGGCTACACCTTC
CASSLRTVEGYTF
>.|TRBV5-1|.|TRBJ2-1
TGCGCCAGCAGCTTGGGAGGTAGCGGCTCCTACAATGAGCAGTTCTTC
CASSLGGSGSYNEQFF
>many|TRBV7-9|.|TRBJ2-7
TGTGCCAGCAGCCCGGTACAGGTAGTTGGTGAGCAGTACTTC
CASSPVQVVGEQYF
>many|TRBV20-1|TRBD2|TRBJ2-7
TGCAGTGTCTTGAGCGGGACGCCGTTGGTCGAGCAGTACTTC
CSVLSGTPLVEQYF
>few|TRBV29-1|.|TRBJ2-2
TGCAGCGTTGAGACAGCCACGAACACCGGGGAGCTGTTTTTT
CSVETATNTGELFF
>many|TRBV7-8|.|TRBJ1-3
TGTGCCAGCAGCCTTCGGACAGCGAGTCAAGATGGAAACACCATATATTTT
CASSLRTASQDGNTIYF
>.|TRBV30|.|TRBJ2-6
TGTGCCTGGAGCGGGCCACAGAGCTCTGGGGCCAACGTCCTGACTTTC
CAWSGPQSSGANVLTF
>.|TRBV15|TRBD1|TRBJ1-2
TGTGCCACCAGCAGCGAAGAACGGACAGGGCCCCTAGGCGGCTACACCTTC
CATSSEERTGPLGGYTF
>.|TRBV7-9|.|TRBJ2-3
TGTGCCAGCAGCTTAGCGGCGGCAGATACGCAGTATTTT
CASSLAAADTQYF
>few|TRBV24-1|.|TRBJ2-2
TGTGCCACCGGCGGGGGCAGGGGTCCTCTGGCGGGAGTCGTCGGGGAGCTGTTTTTT
CATGGGRGPLAGVVGELFF
>many|TRBV14|.|TRBJ2-4
TGTGCCAGCAGCCAAGACTTGGCAGCGGTTTTAAACATTCAGTACTTC
CASSQDLAAVLNIQYF
>many|TRBV20-1|.|TRBJ1-3
TGCAGTGTCACGGAATTCCACTCTGGAAACACCATATATTTT
CSVTEFHSGNTIYF
>.|TRBV6-2/TRBV6-3|TRBD2|TRBJ2-3
TGTGCCAGCAGTTACGGGACTAGCGGGAGGTCGGCAGATACGCAGTATTTT
CASSYGTSGRSADTQYF
>.|TRBV4-1|TRBD2|TRBJ2-7
TGCGCCAGCAGCCAAGATGATAGCGGGAGCCACCCCTACGAGCAGTACTTC
CASSQDDSGSHPYEQYF
>.|TRBV5-1|TRBD1|TRBJ1-2
TGCGCCAGCAGCCTTCGGACAGGGGGAGGCTACACCTTC
CASSLRTGGGYTF
>.|TRBV30|.|TRBJ2-7
TGTGCCTGGGACAAGAAGGCGGTATCCTACGAGCAGTACTTC
CAWDKKAVSYEQYF
>.|TRBV4-2|.|TRBJ1-5
TGTGCCAGCAGCGTAGCCCGGGACTCGAATCAGCCCCAGCATTTT
CASSVARDSNQPQHF
>.|TRBV5-1|.|TRBJ2-4
TGCGCCAGCAGTTCGATTGGAAACATTCAGTACTTC
CASSSIGNIQYF
>many|TRBV30|.|TRBJ2-7
TGTGCCTGGAGTGTACCCGGCAGGCTAAGTTACGAGCAGTACTTC
CAWSVPGRLSYEQYF
>many|TRBV7-8|.|TRBJ2-7
TGTGCCAGCAGCTTAGTTTCGGTCTTACCCTACGAGCAGTACTTC
CASSLVSVLPYEQYF
>many|TRBV5-6|TRBD2|TRBJ2-3
TGTGCCAGCGGACATACTAGCGCGGACACAGATACGCAGTATTTT
CASGHTSADTDTQYF
>.|TRBV7-3|.|TRBJ1-1
TGTGCCAGCAGCTTAACCGGCGCGGGGTTCGCGGGGACTGAAGCTTTCTTT
CASSLTGAGFAGTEAFF
>few|TRBV7-8|.|TRBJ2-1
TGTGCCAGCAGCTCCGGAGGGGGTAGCTCCTACAATGAGCAGTTCTTC
CASSSGGGSSYNEQFF
>.|TRBV20-1|.|TRBJ2-6
TGCAGTGCTAGATCTGGGGGCCAGACAGGAGCGTCTGGGGCCAACGTCCTGACTTTC
CSARSGGQTGASGANVLTF
>.|TRBV6-2/TRBV6-3|.|TRBJ2-7
TGTGCCAGCAGTATCCGCGGGACTGCACACCCCACCTACGAGCAGTACTTC
CASSIRGTAHPTYEQYF
>many|TRBV15|.|TRBJ2-7
TGTGCCACCAGCACTTCCCCGCGGCGGGAGCAGTACTTC
CATSTSPRREQYF
>few|TRBV29-1|TRBD2|TRBJ2-1
TGCAGCGTTGACGGACGGGAGGAGTACAATGAGCAGTCCTTC
CSVDGREEYNEQSF
>many|TRBV11-2|TRBD1|TRBJ1-1
TGTGCCAGCAGCTTAGCGAACCTGCCGGGAGACAGGGGGAATTTTGGAGCTTTCTTT
CASSLANLPGDRGNFGAFF
>many|TRBV7-7|.|TRBJ2-1
TGTGCTAGCAGCTTAGGGGCCGTCAATGAGCAGTTCTTC
CASSLGAVNEQFF